Listed here is a single TCR beta chain. Its binding antigen is unknown. Per-nucleotide qualities are absent, and no much larger clonotype sits a single base away. Ficoll-Paque density gradient centrifugation was used to isolate PBMCs. The CDR3 runs 13 residues from the cysteine to the phenylalanine. The DNA shown is the 39-base CDR3, in frame from base 1. The trim is 3 bases for V and 8 bases for J, with a gap of 11 bases between the germline ends. Reading the germline V gene (reference sequence) gives CDR1 DFQATT and CDR2 SNEGSKA. The run used an Illumina NovaSeq 6000. cDNA libraries for TCRalpha and TCRbeta were prepared by 5'RACE using constant-segment primers, with sample barcodes and unique molecular identifiers added. RNA was extracted from every sample with Trizol reagent. The libraries were amplified in two PCR steps, and the second step added a second sample barcode and Illumina TruSeq adapters. Sequencing of the libraries was done on an Illumina NovaSeq, producing 2 x 150 bp paired-end reads. Per the source publication's procedure: Reads were demultiplexed and collapsed into UMI-guided consensus sequences with migec v1.2.7. Using mixcr v2.1.11, the UMI consensuses were aligned to TRA and TRB V and J templates and assembled into clonotypes. Expanded or contracted clonotypes were those called significant by both edgeR and NoisET, with noise models trained on biological replicates. For edgeR calls, a false discovery rate-adjusted p below 0.01 and a log2 fold-change threshold of 1 were applied. PCA with hierarchical clustering of max-normalized trajectories of the 1000 most abundant clonotypes was used as exploratory dynamics analysis. The CD4 or CD8 phenotype of responding clones was assigned using the separately sequenced CD4+ and CD8+ repertoires. TCRdb reprocessed the public reads (quality trimming at Q25 with fastp, clone calling with MiXCR) and kept in-frame beta chains. Here each entry gathers all rows of one CDR3 protein and keeps the most common genes and DNA. The V and J calls were not made by the authors but by TCRdb's processing. In all, the sample holds about 210,000 distinct CDR3 sequences, and about 10% of those were seen once. The top ten constitute approximately 2.8% of the sample.

This entry belongs to a study of T-cell memory formation after mild COVID-19 (dated by TCRdb to about 2021). Background for the entire study: Most TCR sequence clusters were specific to one of the two donors. In a couple of donors, T-cell clones that expanded and contracted after mild COVID-19 were tracked by sequencing TCRalpha and TCRbeta repertoires over time. The cohort was made up of two young adult volunteers, one female and one male, who were previously healthy. The study at large found these results: The study covered only a couple of mild cases, and larger cohorts including severe cases with pre-infection samples were considered necessary. Some responding clones were found in pre-infection memory, which suggests that pre-existing cross-reactive memory T cells took part in the SARS-CoV-2 response. Clones contracting from day 15 to 85 had balanced CD4/CD8 phenotypes, while a second wave expanding from day 15 to 37 was biased towards CD4+. Contracting CD4+ clones were located mainly in the CM and EM memory subsets, whereas CD8+ clones were found to be enriched in EMRA. Whether the second-wave clones peaking on day 37 were SARS-CoV-2 specific was not confirmed.

The sample was PBMCs or a T cell subset sorted from them (not recorded which). The sequence links TRBV20-1 to TRBJ1-6; TRBD1 is possibly the D segment (5 matching bases). This clonotype originated in a young man who had mild COVID-19 (a few samples of this study predate the infection). The sample titles of this study are shuffled in the database, so cell type and time point are left out; the donor was told from shared clones. This receptor carries the CDR3 CSASQQGDSPLHF. Read as DNA, the sequence is TGCAGTGCTAGTCAGCAAGGGGATTCACCCCTCCACTTT.